The 26 T cell receptor beta chains below all came from one sample that was sequenced in a study of patients and donors after allogeneic stem cell transplantation (dated by TCRdb to about 2020). Libraries were built with RT-PCR. Sequencing was performed on a NextSeq 550. TCRdb handled the public reads itself, with Q25 trimming in fastp and clone calling in MiXCR, and kept productive beta chains. CDR3 protein sequences are deduplicated, and each keeps its most common genes and DNA. This sample lists tens of thousands of distinct CDR3 sequences; 26% were detected once. Together, the top ten hold 26% of the sample. The sample comprised blood, either unsorted or a sorted T cell fraction (not recorded which). The origin of the receptors is a human donor who was either an allogeneic HSCT recipient or a stem cell or donor lymphocyte infusion donor (not recorded which). It is not recorded whose cells these are; they may come from a transplant donor.

This clonotype was seen more than once but under ten times. The chain is built from TRBV3-1 and TRBJ2-2; 7 nucleotides match TRBD2. The CDR3 is 15 residues long. V dropped 4 bases and J dropped 1; count of bases not matched to a gene: 3. Looked up from germline, CDR1 is LGHDT and CDR2 is YNNKEL (reference sequence). The CDR3 loop reads CASSPGTMNTGELFF. CDR3 bases: TGTGCCAGCAGCCCCGGGACTATGAACACCGGGGAGCTGTTTTTT.

There are a few counts of this clonotype. This chain's CDR3 is CSVPAPDTQYF. In DNA, the CDR3 is TGCAGCGTGCCCGCCCCAGATACGCAGTATTTT. J is TRBJ2-3 and V is TRBV29-1; the D is unclear. CDR3 length equals 11 residues. Germline CDR1 is SQVTM and CDR2 is ANQGSEA. V lost 6 bases to trimming and J lost 4 bases, with 8 bases between them.

The V gene is TRBV7-9, the J gene TRBJ2-2, with unresolved D. This CDR3 has 15 amino acids. V was shortened by 5 bases and J by 0 bases, with 10 bases between the two germline ends. Germline CDR1 reads SEHNR; CDR2 reads FQNEAQ (reference sequence). The CDR3 region has the DNA TGTGCCAGCAGCCCCTATCATCCGAACACCGGGGAGCTGTTTTTT. Protein product: CASSPYHPNTGELFF.

CDR3 sequence reads: CASSFRAQETQYF. For the CDR3, the DNA is TGTGCCAGTAGCTTCCGGGCACAAGAGACCCAGTACTTC. This chain uses TRBV19 with TRBJ2-5; D is undetermined. Per germline, CDR1 LNHDA and CDR2 SQIVND (reference sequence). V lost 6 bases to trimming and J lost 2 bases, with 10 bases between them. This CDR3 is 13 amino acids long. Variable domain in full (rest from reference TRBV19 and TRBJ2-5): DGGITQSPKYLFRKEGQNVTLSCEQNLNHDAMYWYRQDPGQGLRLIYYSQIVNDFQKGDIAEGYSVSREKKESFPLTVTSAQKNPTAFYLCASSFRAQETQYFGPGTRLLVL.

V is TRBV27 and J is TRBJ2-3; 7 bases align to TRBD2. Germline loops: CDR1 MNHEY, CDR2 SMNVEV (reference sequence). Unmatched junction bases numbered 8, after V lost 2 bases and J lost 6 bases. This CDR3 comprises 15 residues. The CDR3 region has the DNA TGTGCCAGCAGTTTACTGCGGGAGAGAGGGGATACGCAGTATTTT. Its translation: CASSLLRERGDTQYF.

This clonotype showed up just a few times. No conserved phenylalanine or tryptophan ends this CDR3, so it is likely a read error. The limits of the CDR3 on the DNA are not certain, so only TCRdb's listed CDR3 is given. This rearrangement joins TRBV30 to TRBJ1-6; the table's D call, TRBD1, was not checked against the DNA. The CDR3 is 8 amino acids long, termini counted. CDR1 is GTSNPN and CDR2 is SVGIG in the germline V gene (reference sequence). This CDR3 is CAWSVRDK.

The rearrangement links TRBV7-9 to TRBJ2-7; D gene ambiguous. This CDR3 is 18 amino acids long. V lost 1 base, J lost 0 bases, and 19 bases lay in between. From germline, CDR1 is SEHNR and CDR2 FQNEAQ (reference sequence). The CDR3, as DNA: TGTGCCAGCAGCTTAGGCACGGGCCTGAGAAGCACCTCCTACGAGCAGTACTTC. Residues: CASSLGTGLRSTSYEQYF.

This clonotype was counted a few times. V is TRBV7-9 and J is TRBJ1-6; weak D call: TRBD1 (5 bases). The CDR3 has 15 residues. The V end was cut by 3 bases, the J end by 5 bases, with 11 bases between. In germline, CDR1 is SEHNR, CDR2 FQNEAQ (reference sequence). The CDR3 here is CASSFQGSNNSPLHF. CDR3 DNA: TGTGCCAGCAGCTTTCAGGGTTCGAATAATTCACCCCTCCACTTT.

The chain links TRBV12-5 to TRBJ1-5, with unresolved D. The CDR3 runs to 13 residues. Trimming removed 6 bases at V and 4 bases at J, with 10 bases between. Germline assignment: CDR1 LGHNT and CDR2 FRNRAP. CDR3 DNA: TGTGCTAGTGGGACGGTGGGGAATCAGCCCCAGCATTTT. Amino acids: CASGTVGNQPQHF.

The CDR3 reads CASSQGWGGSYNEQFF. In DNA form, the CDR3 reads TGTGCCAGCAGCCAAGGCTGGGGCGGGAGCTACAATGAGCAGTTCTTC. The chain links TRBV5-5 to TRBJ2-1, with 7 bases lining up with TRBD2. The CDR3 contains 16 residues. The V segment lost 4 bases and the J segment 3 bases; nucleotides outside the gene matches: 10. Germline-derived CDR1 and CDR2 are SGHKS and YYEKEE (reference sequence). The full variable domain, with the rest looked up from reference TRBV5-5 and TRBJ2-1, is DAGVTQSPTHLIKTRGQQVTLRCSPISGHKSVSWYQQVLGQGPQFIFQYYEKEERGRGNFPDRFSARQFPNYSSELNVNALLLGDSALYLCASSQGWGGSYNEQFFGPGTRLTVL.

This clonotype has a handful of counts. This chain joins TRBV7-3 and TRBJ2-2, with D tentatively TRBD1 (6 bases). Trimming pared 4 bases from V and 7 bases from J, leaving 13 bases between. Per the germline V gene, CDR1 is SGHTA and CDR2 is FQGTGA. The CDR3 extends over 14 amino acids. As DNA, the CDR3 is TGTGCCAGCAGCTCTGGACAGCATTTCGGGGAGCTGTTTTTT. Amino acid sequence: CASSSGQHFGELFF.

This chain uses TRBV27 with TRBJ2-7; D remains ambiguous. V lost 4 bases to trimming and J lost 4 bases, with 8 bases between them. This CDR3 has 12 amino acids. Germline V gene data show CDR1 as MNHEY and CDR2 as SMNVEV (reference sequence). As DNA, the CDR3 is TGTGCCAGCAGTTCCTCCATTTACGAGCAGTACTTC. Residues: CASSSSIYEQYF.

This clonotype was found many times. The chain is built from TRBV7-2 and TRBJ1-1; tentatively, D is TRBD1 (6 bases). Germline loops: CDR1 SGHTA, CDR2 FQGNSA. The CDR3 has 14 amino acids. Trimming removed 2 bases from V and 4 bases from J, with 11 bases in between. CDR3 in DNA: TGTGCCAGCAGCTTAAAACAGGGTGGCACTGAAGCTTTCTTT. Residues: CASSLKQGGTEAFF.

This clonotype turned up a few times. The J gene is TRBJ1-6, the V gene TRBV9; D remains ambiguous. V dropped 7 bases and J dropped 14 bases, with 16 bases sitting between them. The CDR3 has 12 amino acids. The germline CDR1 and CDR2 sequences are SGDLS and YYNGEE. DNA for the CDR3: TGTGCCAGCGGAACCCGATTTGTTTCCCTCCACTTT. This sequence encodes CASGTRFVSLHF. Combining the CDR3 with reference TRBV9 and TRBJ1-6 gives the whole variable domain DSGVTQTPKHLITATGQRVTLRCSPRSGDLSVYWYQQSLDQGLQFLIQYYNGEERAKGNILERFSAQQFPDLHSELNLSSLELGDSALYFCASGTRFVSLHFGNGTRLTVT.

The rearrangement joins TRBV15 to TRBJ1-6; D unclear. V lost 3 bases and J lost 4, with 10 bases in between. The germline gives CDR1 LNHNV, CDR2 YYDKDF (reference sequence). The CDR3 consists of 15 residues. The CDR3 loop is CATSSKAMYNSPLHF. The CDR3 region has the DNA TGTGCCACCAGCAGCAAGGCCATGTATAATTCACCCCTCCACTTT.

The chain is built from TRBV29-1 and TRBJ2-2, with 7 positions matching TRBD1. CDR3 size: 14 residues. The germline gives CDR1 SQVTM, CDR2 ANQGSEA. After removal of 3 bases from V and 5 bases from J, the junction contained 6 bases not matched to a gene. The CDR3 reads CSVEGTANTGELFF. The CDR3 nucleotides are TGCAGCGTTGAGGGGACAGCAAATACCGGGGAGCTGTTTTTT.

The chain links TRBV9 to TRBJ2-2; 7 nucleotides match TRBD1. Germline CDR1 reads SGDLS; CDR2 reads YYNGEE. V was clipped by 3 bases and J by 7 bases; unmatched bases: 6. The CDR3 is 14 residues long. CDR3 DNA: TGTGCCAGCAGCGAAAGACAGGGAAACGGGGAGCTGTTTTTT. Its translation: CASSERQGNGELFF. Full variable domain (remainder filled in from reference TRBV9 and TRBJ2-2): DSGVTQTPKHLITATGQRVTLRCSPRSGDLSVYWYQQSLDQGLQFLIQYYNGEERAKGNILERFSAQQFPDLHSELNLSSLELGDSALYFCASSERQGNGELFFGEGSRLTVL.

In this sample, this clonotype turned up a few times. The gene calls are TRBV7-9 and TRBJ1-5; D not certain. The CDR3 consists of 16 residues. Germline V gene sequence: CDR1 SEHNR, CDR2 FQNEAQ (reference sequence). V was trimmed by 4 bases and J by 3 bases, leaving 16 bases between them. The CDR3 coding sequence is TGTGCCAGCAGCTCTCAACTAGGACGGGACAATCAGCCCCAGCATTTT. Amino acids: CASSSQLGRDNQPQHF.

The DNA of the CDR3 is TGTGCCAGCAGCCAGCCCGGGACAGGGACCCAAGAGACCCAGTACTTC. It is translated as CASSQPGTGTQETQYF. V is TRBV3-1 and J is TRBJ2-5; 9 bases are a match to TRBD1. There are 16 residues in the CDR3. Losses at the gene ends were 3 bases for V and 1 base for J; bases not matched to a gene: 6. Germline CDR1 LGHDT, CDR2 YNNKEL (reference sequence).

This chain connects TRBV7-2 to TRBJ1-2, with D maybe TRBD1 (6 bases). Germline V gene lookup returns CDR1 SGHTA and CDR2 FQGNSA. The CDR3 is made up of 15 amino acids. V was pared by 5 bases and J by 2 bases, with 15 bases between. The CDR3, as DNA: TGTGCCAGCAGCGCCAGCTCGACAGGCAACTATGGCTACACCTTC. Translated: CASSASSTGNYGYTF.

The rearrangement joins TRBV12-3 or TRBV12-4 to TRBJ1-1; weak D call: TRBD1 (5 bases). Deletions cut 5 bases from V and 2 bases from J, with 12 bases between. The CDR3 runs to 14 residues. The CDR3 DNA reads as TGTGCCAGCAGTCCTCGACAGTATAACACTGAAGCTTTCTTT. It encodes CASSPRQYNTEAFF.

In this sample, this clonotype turned up a few times. This sequence joins TRBV4-1 and TRBJ2-3; D is undetermined. The CDR3 contains 16 residues. The germline V gene has CDR1 MGHRA and CDR2 YSYEKL. V was pared by 4 bases and J by 2 bases, with 16 bases between. The chain's CDR3 is CASSPPKWGSTDTQYF. In nucleotides, the CDR3 is TGCGCCAGCAGCCCTCCGAAGTGGGGTTCCACAGATACGCAGTATTTT.

This sequence joins TRBV4-3 and TRBJ2-7; TRBD2 matches 8 bases. Germline CDR1 reads LGHNA; CDR2 reads YSLEER. Trimming cost V 4 bases and J 3 bases; bases outside gene matches: 5. The CDR3 consists of 14 residues. The CDR3 is CASSPAGVGYEQYF. CDR3 nucleotides: TGCGCCAGCAGCCCAGCGGGAGTAGGCTACGAGCAGTACTTC.

The table lists this clonotype with a few counts. The chain links TRBV29-1 to TRBJ2-1; maybe TRBD1 (5 bases). CDR1 and CDR2 (germline): SQVTM, ANQGSEA. V lost 4 bases and J 9 bases, leaving 10 bases between the germline ends. The CDR3 length is 11 residues. The CDR3 sequence: CSVGQGFEQFF. The DNA for the CDR3 is TGCAGCGTTGGGCAGGGTTTTGAGCAGTTCTTC.

The chain uses TRBV12-3 or TRBV12-4 and TRBJ2-7, with 9 bases lining up with TRBD2. The V segment lost 6 bases and the J segment 4 bases; nucleotides outside the gene matches: 13. CDR3 length: 16 residues. CDR3 amino acids: CASSQGKRGASYEQYF. In DNA, the CDR3 is TGTGCCAGCAGCCAGGGGAAGCGGGGGGCTTCATACGAGCAGTACTTC.

This clonotype has at least ten counts. The V and J genes are TRBV20-1 and TRBJ1-5; D is uncertain. The CDR3 spans 14 residues. The V end lost 2 bases, the J end lost 4 bases, and 12 bases lay between the germline ends. Germline CDR1 DFQATT, CDR2 SNEGSKA (reference sequence). The CDR3 DNA sequence: TGCAGTGCTAGATACGGGTCGGGGAATCAGCCCCAGCATTTT. It yields the protein CSARYGSGNQPQHF.